This note documents a single T cell receptor (beta chain) sequence. In the original processing: Reference gene primer amplification in the assay estimated nucleated cell counts. Sequencing used immunoSEQ multiplex PCR; TCRdb keeps in-frame clones, though not all of them. The DNA gave D and trimming, while V, J and clone size come from that table. The sample yields hundreds of thousands of clones, about nine tenths seen once. This CDR3 spans 14 amino acids. Germline V lookup: CDR1 MNHEY, CDR2 SMNVEV (reference sequence). V trimming: 8 bases; J trimming: 1 base; junction bases outside the gene matches: 8. The data originate from a study of blood T cell repertoires in COVID-19. Overall study: From the United States, Italy and Spain came samples of acute and convalescent COVID-19. PBMCs, B-cell-depleted T cells, or T cells were the source of the cDNA or gDNA that made up the material.

The sequenced sample consisted of peripheral blood. V and J are TRBV27 and TRBJ2-7, with TRBD1 identical over 7 bases. The source of this sequence is a woman in her fifties or sixties who had recovered from COVID-19. DNA of the CDR3: TGTGCCAGCCAAAGGGACAGAGTATCCTACGAGCAGTACTTC. It yields the protein CASQRDRVSYEQYF.